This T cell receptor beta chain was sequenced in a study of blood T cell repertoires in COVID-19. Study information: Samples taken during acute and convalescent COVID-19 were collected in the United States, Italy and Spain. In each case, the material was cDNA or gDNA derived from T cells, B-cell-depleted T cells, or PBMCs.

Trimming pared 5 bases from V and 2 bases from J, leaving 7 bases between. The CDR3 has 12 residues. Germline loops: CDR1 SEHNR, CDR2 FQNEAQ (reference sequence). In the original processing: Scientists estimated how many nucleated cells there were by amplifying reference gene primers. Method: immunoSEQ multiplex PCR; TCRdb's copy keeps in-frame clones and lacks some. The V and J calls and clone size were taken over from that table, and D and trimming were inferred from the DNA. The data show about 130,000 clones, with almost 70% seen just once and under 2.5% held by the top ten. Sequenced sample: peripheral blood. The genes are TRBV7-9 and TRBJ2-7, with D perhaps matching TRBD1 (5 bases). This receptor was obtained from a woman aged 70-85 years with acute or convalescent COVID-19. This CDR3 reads CASSKGPYEQYF. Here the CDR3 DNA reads TGTGCCAGCAGCAAGGGGCCCTACGAGCAGTACTTC.